This T cell receptor (beta chain) was identified in a study of cytotoxic CD8 clonotypes in ibrutinib-treated CLL. This CDR3 comprises 19 residues. Per germline, CDR1 SGHAT and CDR2 FQNNGV. Trimming left V 5 bases short and J 3 bases short, with 29 bases between. Here immunoSEQ multiplex PCR was the method, and the copy in TCRdb shows in-frame clones only, minus some. This table has 140,000 to 150,000 clones, 60% to 85% appearing once. This clonotype originated in a human donor with chronic lymphocytic leukemia. This rearrangement joins TRBV11-2 to TRBJ2-7; possibly TRBD2 for D (7 bases). Source: PBMCs, taken after 24 months of ibrutinib treatment. The CDR3 protein is CASSPINRPIKGEGYEQYF. The CDR3 DNA sequence: TGTGCCAGCAGCCCTATCAATCGCCCAATCAAGGGGGAGGGCTACGAGCAGTACTTC.